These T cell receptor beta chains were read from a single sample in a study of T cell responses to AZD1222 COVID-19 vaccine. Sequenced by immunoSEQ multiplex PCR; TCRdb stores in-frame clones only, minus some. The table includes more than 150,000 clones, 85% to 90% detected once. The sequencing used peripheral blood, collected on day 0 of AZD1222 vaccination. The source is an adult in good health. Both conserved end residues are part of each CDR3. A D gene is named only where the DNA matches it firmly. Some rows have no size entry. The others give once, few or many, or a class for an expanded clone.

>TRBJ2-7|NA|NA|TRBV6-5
CASRVGYEQYF
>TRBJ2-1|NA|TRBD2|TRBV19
CATKPTSGRAVEQFF
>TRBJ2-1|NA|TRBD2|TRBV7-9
CASSLFLAGALDEQFF
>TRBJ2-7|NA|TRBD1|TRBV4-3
CASSQEPGTGGSYEQYF
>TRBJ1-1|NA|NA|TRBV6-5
CASSYREGNTEAFF
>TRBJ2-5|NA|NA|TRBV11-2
CASSLELGFRETQYF
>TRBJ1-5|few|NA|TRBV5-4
CASSQSGGLGGNQPQHF
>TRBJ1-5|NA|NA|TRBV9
CASSAGPGSQPQHF
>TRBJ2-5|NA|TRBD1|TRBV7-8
CAIQPDRGEPETQYF
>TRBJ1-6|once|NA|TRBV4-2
CASSQGDGSSYNSPLHF
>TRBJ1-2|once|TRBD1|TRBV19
CASRTGVNYGYTF
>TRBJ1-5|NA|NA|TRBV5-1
CASSLDRASNQPQHF
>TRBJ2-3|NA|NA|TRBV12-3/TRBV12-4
CATSRGSTQYF
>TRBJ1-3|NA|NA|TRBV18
CASSENHLDDTIYF
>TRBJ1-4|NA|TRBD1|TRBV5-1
CASSSGQLLATNEKLFF
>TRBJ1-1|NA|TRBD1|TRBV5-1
CASKEGAMNTEAFF
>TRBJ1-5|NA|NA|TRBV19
CAKSPEDSNQPQHF
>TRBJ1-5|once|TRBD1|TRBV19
CASSPTGVRGQPQHF
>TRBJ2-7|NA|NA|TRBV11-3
CASSLRGEGEQYF
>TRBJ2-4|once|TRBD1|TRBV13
CASSTGQGPRAKNIQYF
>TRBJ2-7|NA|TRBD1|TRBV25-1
CASSEWTGAYEQYF
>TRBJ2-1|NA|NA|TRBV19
CASSISPTLGSYNEQFF
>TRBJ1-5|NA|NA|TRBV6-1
CASSDTGRIGQPQHF
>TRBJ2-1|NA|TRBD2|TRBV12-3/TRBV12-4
CASSLVGGDEQFF
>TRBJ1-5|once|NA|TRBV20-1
CSASLGQNQPQHF
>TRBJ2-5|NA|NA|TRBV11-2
CASSFLPEAETQYF
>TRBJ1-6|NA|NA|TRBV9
CASSPSDSPLHF
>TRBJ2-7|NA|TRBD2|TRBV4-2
CASSQISGSTYEQYF
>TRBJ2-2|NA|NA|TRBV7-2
CASSLRMGPDLTGELFF
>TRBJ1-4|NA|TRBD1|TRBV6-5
CASSYIGQGSEKLFF
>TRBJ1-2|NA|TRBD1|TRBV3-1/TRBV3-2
CASRPQGAGGYTF
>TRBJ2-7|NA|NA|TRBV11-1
CASSYWGYEQYF
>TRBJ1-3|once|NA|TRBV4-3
CASSQSRGTGNTIYF
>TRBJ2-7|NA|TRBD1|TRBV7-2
CASSWVSGQGYEQYF
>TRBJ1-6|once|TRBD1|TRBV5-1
CASSPGQGEGSPLHF
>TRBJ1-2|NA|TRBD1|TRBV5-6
CASSGKGQSYGYTF
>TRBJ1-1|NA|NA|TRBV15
CATSGVGTREAFF
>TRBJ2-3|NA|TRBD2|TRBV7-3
CASSKTSIPDTQYF
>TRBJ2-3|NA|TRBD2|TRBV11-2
CASSLERLAGVSFRTDTQYF
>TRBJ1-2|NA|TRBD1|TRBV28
CASTSQGAAGYTF
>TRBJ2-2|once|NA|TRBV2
CASSEGVTGELFF
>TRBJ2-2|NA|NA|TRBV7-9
CASSLGGSGTGELFF
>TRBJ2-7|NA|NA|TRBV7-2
CASSLMRVTTYEQYF
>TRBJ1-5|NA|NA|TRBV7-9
CASSPPGDPNQPQHF
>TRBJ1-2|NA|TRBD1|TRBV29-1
CSATAGGDRGYGYTF
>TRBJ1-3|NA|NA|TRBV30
CAWSVSGGNTIYF
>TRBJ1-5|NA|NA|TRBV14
CASSQARTYMLSNQPQHF
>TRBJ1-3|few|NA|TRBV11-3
CASSGPRDLSGNTIYF
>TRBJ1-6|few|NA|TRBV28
CASRGGLLGNNSPLHF
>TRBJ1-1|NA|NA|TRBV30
CALNPPGGTEAFF
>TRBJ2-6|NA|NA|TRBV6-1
CAIWDPTSGANVLTF
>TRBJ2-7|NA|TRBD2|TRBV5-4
CASKTSDTYEQYF
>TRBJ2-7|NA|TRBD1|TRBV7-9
CASSRPGQGASGQYF
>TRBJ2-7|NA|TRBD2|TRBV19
CASSSGTRAHEQYF
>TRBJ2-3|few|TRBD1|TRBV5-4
CASSRGSGQESDTQYF